This T cell receptor (beta chain) was sequenced in a study of blood T cell repertoires in COVID-19. The wider study: Samples representing acute and convalescent COVID-19 were sourced from the United States, Italy and Spain. The analysed material was cDNA or gDNA that came from T cells, B-cell-depleted T cells, or PBMCs.

The germline V gene has CDR1 SNHLY and CDR2 FYNNEI. J was trimmed by 5 bases and V by 10 bases; bases with no gene match: 4. This CDR3 spans 14 amino acids. Under the authors' procedure: How many nucleated cells were present was estimated from reference gene primer amplification. Produced via immunoSEQ multiplex PCR; TCRdb's table is partial and in-frame only. V, J and clone size are those of that table, while D and trimming were read from the DNA. The table shows 150,000 to 200,000 clones, with approximately 86% occurring only once. The genes are TRBV2 and TRBJ2-1, with 14 bases lining up with TRBD2. The sequenced sample consisted of peripheral blood. This receptor was obtained from a man aged 35-49 years with active or convalescent COVID-19. The CDR3 here is CATPGLAGDNEQFF. The CDR3, as DNA: TGTGCCACCCCGGGACTAGCGGGGGACAATGAGCAGTTCTTC.